This T cell receptor beta chain was captured by sequencing in a study of T cell responses to AZD1222 COVID-19 vaccine. Data came from immunoSEQ multiplex PCR; TCRdb stores just in-frame clones and leaves some out. The data hold about 140,000 clones, with 85% to 90% observed a single time. CDR1 and CDR2 (germline): SEHNR, FQNEAQ (reference sequence). The V end lost 5 bases, the J end lost 4 bases, and 11 bases lay between the germline ends. This CDR3 is built from 13 residues. The chain has TRBV7-9 and TRBJ1-1; no definite D call. Sequenced here: peripheral blood, sampled on day 0 of AZD1222 vaccination. The TCR sequence derives from an adult in good health. The CDR3: CASSLSSRTEAFF. In DNA form, the CDR3 reads TGTGCCAGCAGCCTTAGTAGTCGCACTGAAGCTTTCTTT.